The 4 T cell receptor beta chains reported below all come from one sample, sequenced in a study of T cells after yellow fever vaccination. In TCRdb, the 5' RACE reads were re-called with MiXCR into one record per CDR3 protein. The sample consists of 500,000 to 650,000 distinct CDR3 sequences, roughly an eighth of them appearing once. The specimen was PBMCs, collected on the day of the yellow fever booster vaccination. These receptors originate from a man aged 30-40 years who received the YFV17D yellow fever vaccine.

The chain has TRBV6-1 and TRBJ1-3, with 10 bases identical to TRBD1. The CDR3 runs to 17 residues. The germline gives CDR1 MNHNS, CDR2 SASEGT. V gave up 7 bases and J gave up 1 base; unmatched junction bases: 10. The CDR3 nucleotides are TGTGCCAGCACTCTGACAGGGGGCGCGAGTTCTGGAAACACCATATATTTT. Translating gives CASTLTGGASSGNTIYF.

In this sample, this clonotype turned up a few times. J is TRBJ1-2 and V is TRBV7-2, with D unclear. Between the trimmed V and J ends, which lost 1 base and 6 bases, there was a span of 9 bases. CDR1 is SGHTA and CDR2 is FQGNSA in the germline V gene. This CDR3 region has 13 residues. In DNA form, the CDR3 reads TGTGCCAGCAGCTTAGGAACGTTTGATGGCTACACCTTC. Translation gives CASSLGTFDGYTF.

This clonotype was detected many times. The gene calls are TRBV12-3 or TRBV12-4 and TRBJ2-2; TRBD1 agrees at 7 bases. The CDR3 runs 14 residues. The ends lost 5 bases at V and 8 bases at J; junction bases unmatched: 8. The CDR3 bases are TGTGCCAGCAGTCCGCAGACAGGGACGGGGGAGCTGTTTTTT. This codes for CASSPQTGTGELFF.

The sample holds a few counts of this clonotype. The genes are TRBV12-5 and TRBJ2-5, with D perhaps matching TRBD1 or TRBD2 (6 bases each). The V gene's germline CDR1 is LGHNT and CDR2 FRNRAP. Trimming took 2 bases from V and 4 from J, leaving 11 bases between them. The CDR3 spans 14 residues. In DNA, the CDR3 is TGTGCTAGTGGTTTGTATGGGGGGCGAGAGACCCAGTACTTC. This codes for CASGLYGGRETQYF.